The clone carrying this T cell receptor beta chain was recorded many times. Aged roughly 6 to 100, donors were systemically healthy Caucasians from Russia. A second PCR of roughly 7 to 11 cycles used a sample-barcoded 5' primer and a J-beta primer mix. One entry per CDR3 protein results from TCRdb running MiXCR on the 5' RACE reads. The table records over 500,000 distinct CDR3 sequences, 45% to 60% of them present only once. From germline, CDR1 is MGHRA and CDR2 YSYEKL. Trimming removed 0 bases from V and 5 bases from J; junction bases left unmatched: 13. CDR3 length: 19 residues. The data derive from a study of blood T cells in healthy people across ages.

The sequence was obtained from an elderly woman in good health. The sample taken for sequencing was blood. The chain employs TRBV4-1 and TRBJ2-6; 7 bases map to TRBD1. The CDR3 spells CASSQDNGYRGIRANVLTF. The CDR3 region has the DNA TGCGCCAGCAGCCAAGATAACGGCTACAGGGGCATCCGGGCCAACGTCCTGACTTTC.